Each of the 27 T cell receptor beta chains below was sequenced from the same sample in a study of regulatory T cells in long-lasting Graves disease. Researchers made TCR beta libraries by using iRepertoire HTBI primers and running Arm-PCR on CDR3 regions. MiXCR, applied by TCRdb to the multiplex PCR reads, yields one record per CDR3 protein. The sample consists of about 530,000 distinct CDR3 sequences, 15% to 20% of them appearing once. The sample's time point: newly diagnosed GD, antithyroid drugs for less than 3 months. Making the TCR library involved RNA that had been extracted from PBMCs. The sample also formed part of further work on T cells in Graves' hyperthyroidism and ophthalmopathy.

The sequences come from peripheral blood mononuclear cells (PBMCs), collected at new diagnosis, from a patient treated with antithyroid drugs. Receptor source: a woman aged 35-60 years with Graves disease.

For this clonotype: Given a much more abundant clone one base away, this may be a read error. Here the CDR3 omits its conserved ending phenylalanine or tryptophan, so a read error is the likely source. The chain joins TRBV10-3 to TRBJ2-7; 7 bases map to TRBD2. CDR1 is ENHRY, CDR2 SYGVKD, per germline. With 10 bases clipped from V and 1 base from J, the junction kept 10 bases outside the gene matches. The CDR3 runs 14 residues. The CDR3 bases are TGTGCCACCTGGGAGGGACCCACTTCCTACGAGCAGTACTCC. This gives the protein CATWEGPTSYEQYS.

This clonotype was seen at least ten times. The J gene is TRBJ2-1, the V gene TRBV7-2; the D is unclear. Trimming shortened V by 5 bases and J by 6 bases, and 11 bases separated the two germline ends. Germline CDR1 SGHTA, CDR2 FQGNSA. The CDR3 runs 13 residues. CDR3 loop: CASSPEAPNEQFF. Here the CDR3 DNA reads TGTGCCAGCAGCCCAGAGGCCCCCAATGAGCAGTTCTTC. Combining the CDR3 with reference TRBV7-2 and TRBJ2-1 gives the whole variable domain GAGVSQSPSNKVTEKGKDVELRCDPISGHTALYWYRQSLGQGLEFLIYFQGNSAPDKSGLPSDRFSAERTGGSVSTLTIQRTQQEDSAVYLCASSPEAPNEQFFGPGTRLTVL.

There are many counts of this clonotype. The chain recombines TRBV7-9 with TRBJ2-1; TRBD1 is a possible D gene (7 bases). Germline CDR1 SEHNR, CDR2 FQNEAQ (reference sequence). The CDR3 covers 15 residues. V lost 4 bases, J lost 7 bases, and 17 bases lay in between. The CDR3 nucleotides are TGTGCCAGCAGCTCGCGGGACAGTGGAGGAAATGAGCAGTTCTTC. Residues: CASSSRDSGGNEQFF. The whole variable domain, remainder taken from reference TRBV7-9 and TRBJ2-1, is DTGVSQNPRHKITKRGQNVTFRCDPISEHNRLYWYRQTLGQGPEFLTYFQNEAQLEKSRLLSDRFSAERPKGSFSTLEIQRTEQGDSAMYLCASSSRDSGGNEQFFGPGTRLTVL.

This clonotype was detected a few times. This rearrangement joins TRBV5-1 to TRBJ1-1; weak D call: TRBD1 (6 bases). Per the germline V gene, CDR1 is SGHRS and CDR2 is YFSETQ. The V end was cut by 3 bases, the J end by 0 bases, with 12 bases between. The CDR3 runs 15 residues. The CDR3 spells CASSSDSNLNTEAFF. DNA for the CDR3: TGCGCCAGCAGCTCGGACAGTAACCTGAACACTGAAGCTTTCTTT.

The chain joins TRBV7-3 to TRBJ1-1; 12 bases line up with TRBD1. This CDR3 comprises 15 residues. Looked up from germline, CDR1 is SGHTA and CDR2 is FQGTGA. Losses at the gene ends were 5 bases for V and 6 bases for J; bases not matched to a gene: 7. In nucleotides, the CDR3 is TGTGCCAGCAGCCCCGGGACAGGGGGCAAGTCTGAAGCTTTCTTT. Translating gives CASSPGTGGKSEAFF.

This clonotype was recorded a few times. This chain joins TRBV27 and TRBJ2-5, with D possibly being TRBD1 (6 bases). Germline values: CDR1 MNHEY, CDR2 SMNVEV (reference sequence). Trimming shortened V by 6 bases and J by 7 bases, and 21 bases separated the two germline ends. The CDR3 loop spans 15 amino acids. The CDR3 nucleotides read TGTGCCAGCAGCTATCTCGCAGGGGAGATTGCGACCCAGTACTTC. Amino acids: CASSYLAGEIATQYF.

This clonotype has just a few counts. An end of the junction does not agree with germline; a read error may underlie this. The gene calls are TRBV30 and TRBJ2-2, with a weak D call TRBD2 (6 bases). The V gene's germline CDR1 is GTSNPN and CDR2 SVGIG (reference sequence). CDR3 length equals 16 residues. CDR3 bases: TGTGCCCGGAGTGTAAAGGGACTCTCGAACACCGGGGAGCTGTTTTTT. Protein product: CARSVKGLSNTGELFF.

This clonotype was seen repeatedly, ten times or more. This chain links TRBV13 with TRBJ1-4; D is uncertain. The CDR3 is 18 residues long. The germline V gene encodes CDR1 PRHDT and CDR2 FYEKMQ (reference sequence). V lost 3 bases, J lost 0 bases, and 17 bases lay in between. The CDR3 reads CASSFIRSKGATNEKLFF. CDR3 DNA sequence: TGTGCCAGCAGCTTTATTCGGTCAAAGGGTGCAACTAATGAAAAACTGTTTTTT.

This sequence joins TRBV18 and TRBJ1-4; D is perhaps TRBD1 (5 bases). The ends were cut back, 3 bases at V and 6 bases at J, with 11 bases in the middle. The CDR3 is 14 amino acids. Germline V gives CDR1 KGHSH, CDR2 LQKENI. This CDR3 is CASSPTEVDEKLFF. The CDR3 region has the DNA TGTGCCAGCTCACCGACAGAAGTAGATGAAAAACTGTTTTTT.

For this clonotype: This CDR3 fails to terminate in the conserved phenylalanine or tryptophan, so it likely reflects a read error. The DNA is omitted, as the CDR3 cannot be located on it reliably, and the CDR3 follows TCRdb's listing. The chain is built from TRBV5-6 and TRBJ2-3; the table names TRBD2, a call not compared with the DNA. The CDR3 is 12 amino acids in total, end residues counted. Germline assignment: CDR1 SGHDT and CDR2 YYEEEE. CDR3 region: CASSQSGYEQYL.

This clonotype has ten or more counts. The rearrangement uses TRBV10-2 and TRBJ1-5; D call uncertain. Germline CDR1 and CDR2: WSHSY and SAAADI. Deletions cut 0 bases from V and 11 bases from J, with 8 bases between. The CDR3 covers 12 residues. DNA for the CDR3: TGCGCCAGCAGTGAGTCTTGGTCCTCCCAGCATTTT. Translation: CASSESWSSQHF.

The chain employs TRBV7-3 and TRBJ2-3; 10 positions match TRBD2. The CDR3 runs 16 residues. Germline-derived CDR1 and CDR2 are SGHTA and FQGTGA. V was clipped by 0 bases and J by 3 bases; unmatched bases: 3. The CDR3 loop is CASSLTGTSETDTQYF. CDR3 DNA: TGTGCCAGCAGCTTAACTGGGACTAGCGAGACAGATACGCAGTATTTT.

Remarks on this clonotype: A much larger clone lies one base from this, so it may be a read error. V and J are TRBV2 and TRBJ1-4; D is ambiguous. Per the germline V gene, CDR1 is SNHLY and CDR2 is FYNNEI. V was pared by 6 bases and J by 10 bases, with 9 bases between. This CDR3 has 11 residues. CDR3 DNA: TGTGCCAGCAGCGTTCTAGGAAAACTGTTTTTT. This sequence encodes CASSVLGKLFF.

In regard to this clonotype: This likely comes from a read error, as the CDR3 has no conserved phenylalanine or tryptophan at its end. CDR3: CASSRDRVKGGYTL. CDR3 sequence (DNA): TGTGCCAGCAGTCGGGACAGGGTGAAAGGAGGCTACACCCTC. The V call is TRBV12-3 or TRBV12-4, the J call TRBJ1-2, with TRBD1 matching over 9 bases. CDR3 size: 14 residues. With 5 bases clipped from V and 8 bases from J, the junction kept 9 bases outside the gene matches.

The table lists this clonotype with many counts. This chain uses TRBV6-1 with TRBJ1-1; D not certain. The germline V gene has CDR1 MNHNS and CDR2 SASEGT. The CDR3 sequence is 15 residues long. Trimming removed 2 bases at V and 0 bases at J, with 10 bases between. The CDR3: CASSERNSMNTEAFF. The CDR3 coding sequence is TGTGCCAGCAGTGAAAGGAACAGCATGAACACTGAAGCTTTCTTT.

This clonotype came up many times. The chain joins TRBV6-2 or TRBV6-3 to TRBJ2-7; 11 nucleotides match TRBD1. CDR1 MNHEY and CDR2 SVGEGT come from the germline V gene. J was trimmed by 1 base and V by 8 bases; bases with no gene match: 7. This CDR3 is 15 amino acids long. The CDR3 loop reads CASATGTGGSYEQYF. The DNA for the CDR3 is TGTGCCAGCGCCACCGGGACAGGGGGATCCTACGAGCAGTACTTC.

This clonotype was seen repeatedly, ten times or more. The CDR3 reads CASSATVGQGDTEAFF. The CDR3, as DNA: TGTGCCAGCAGCGCGACCGTAGGACAGGGTGACACTGAAGCTTTCTTT. The chain is built from TRBV5-8 and TRBJ1-1; 8 bases match TRBD1. V gave up 4 bases and J gave up 3 bases; unmatched junction bases: 11. Looked up from germline, CDR1 is SGHTS and CDR2 is YDEGEE. The CDR3 is made up of 16 amino acids.

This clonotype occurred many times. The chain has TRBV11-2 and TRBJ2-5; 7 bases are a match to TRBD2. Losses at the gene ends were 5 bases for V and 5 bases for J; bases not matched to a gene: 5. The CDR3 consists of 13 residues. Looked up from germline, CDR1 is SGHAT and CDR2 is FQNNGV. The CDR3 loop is CASSLGGGETQYF. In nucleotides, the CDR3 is TGTGCCAGCAGCCTTGGGGGGGGGGAGACCCAGTACTTC.

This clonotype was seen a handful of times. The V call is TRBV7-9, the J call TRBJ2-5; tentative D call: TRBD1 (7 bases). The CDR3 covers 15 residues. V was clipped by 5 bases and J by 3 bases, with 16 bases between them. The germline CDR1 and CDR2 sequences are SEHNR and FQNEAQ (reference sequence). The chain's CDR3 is CASSKGGTGEETQYF. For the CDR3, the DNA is TGTGCCAGCAGCAAGGGGGGAACAGGGGAAGAGACCCAGTACTTC.

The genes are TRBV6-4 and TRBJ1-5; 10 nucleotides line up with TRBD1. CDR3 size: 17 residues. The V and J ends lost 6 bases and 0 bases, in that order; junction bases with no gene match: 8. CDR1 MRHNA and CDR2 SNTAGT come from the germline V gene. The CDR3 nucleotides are TGTGCCAGCAGAAAAGACAGGGGGCCTAATAGCAATCAGCCCCAGCATTTT. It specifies CASRKDRGPNSNQPQHF.

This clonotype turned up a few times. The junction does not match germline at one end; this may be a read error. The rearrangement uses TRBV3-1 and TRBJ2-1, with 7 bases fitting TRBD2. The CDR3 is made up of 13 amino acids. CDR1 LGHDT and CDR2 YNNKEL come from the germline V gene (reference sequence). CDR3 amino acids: CASSPGTIYEQSF. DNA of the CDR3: TGTGCCAGCAGCCCCGGGACTATTTATGAGCAGTCCTTC.

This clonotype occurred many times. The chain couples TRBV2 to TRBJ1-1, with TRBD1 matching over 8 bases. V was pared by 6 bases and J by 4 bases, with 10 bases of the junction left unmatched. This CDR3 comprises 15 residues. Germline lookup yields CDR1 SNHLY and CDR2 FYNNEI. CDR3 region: CASRDGQGGATEAFF. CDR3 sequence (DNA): TGTGCCAGCAGGGATGGACAGGGTGGGGCCACTGAAGCTTTCTTT.

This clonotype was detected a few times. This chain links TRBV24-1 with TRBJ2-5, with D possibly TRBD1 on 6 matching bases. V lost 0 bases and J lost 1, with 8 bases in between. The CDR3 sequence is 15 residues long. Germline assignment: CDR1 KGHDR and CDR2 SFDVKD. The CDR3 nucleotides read TGTGCCACCAGTGATTTGGGACAGCCCCAAGAGACCCAGTACTTC. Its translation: CATSDLGQPQETQYF.

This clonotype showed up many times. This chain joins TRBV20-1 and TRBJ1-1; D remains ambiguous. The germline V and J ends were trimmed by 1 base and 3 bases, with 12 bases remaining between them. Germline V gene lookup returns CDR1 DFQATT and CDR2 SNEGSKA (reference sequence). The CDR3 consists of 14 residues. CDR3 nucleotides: TGCAGTGCTAGAGCGCTCGCTTGGGACACTGAAGCTTTCTTT. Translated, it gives CSARALAWDTEAFF.

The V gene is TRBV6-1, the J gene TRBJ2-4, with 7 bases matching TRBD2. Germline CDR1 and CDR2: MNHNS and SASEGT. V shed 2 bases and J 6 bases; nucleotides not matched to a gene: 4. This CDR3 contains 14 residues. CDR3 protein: CASSEWGGGNIQYF. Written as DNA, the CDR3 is TGTGCCAGCAGTGAATGGGGGGGGGGAAACATTCAGTACTTC.

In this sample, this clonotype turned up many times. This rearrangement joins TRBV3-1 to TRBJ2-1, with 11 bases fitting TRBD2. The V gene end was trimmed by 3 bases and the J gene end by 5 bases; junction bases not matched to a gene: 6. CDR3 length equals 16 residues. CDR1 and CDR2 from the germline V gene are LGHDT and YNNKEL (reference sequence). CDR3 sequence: CASSQLAGGFHNEQFF. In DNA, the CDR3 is TGTGCCAGCAGCCAGCTAGCGGGGGGCTTCCACAATGAGCAGTTCTTC.

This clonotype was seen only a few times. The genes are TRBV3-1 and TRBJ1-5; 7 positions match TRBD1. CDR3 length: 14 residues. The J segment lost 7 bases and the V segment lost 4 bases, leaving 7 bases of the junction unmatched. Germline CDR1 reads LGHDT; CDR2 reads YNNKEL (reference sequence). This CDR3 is CASSPDAGGQPQHF. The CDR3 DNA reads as TGTGCCAGCAGCCCTGACGCAGGGGGACAGCCCCAGCATTTT.